This T cell receptor (beta chain) was sequenced for a study of graft-versus-host responses after intestinal transplantation. Whole-study results and caveats: GvH clone levels peaked in circulation, and this peak was associated with early post-transplant HvG declines.

Trimming cost V 7 bases and J 0 bases, with 18 bases left between them. The CDR3 consists of 16 residues. From germline, CDR1 is SNHLY and CDR2 FYNNEI. This table comes from immunoSEQ multiplex PCR, and its TCRdb copy is limited to in-frame clones, with some not included. The sample records about 130,000 clones, around 90% being singletons. With regard to this clone: As yet, its antigen is unknown.

Material: unstimulated CD4+ T cells sorted from spleen or lymph node cells, obtained before intestinal transplant. The chain carries TRBV2 and TRBJ2-5; D might be TRBD1 or TRBD2, each matching 5 bases. This clonotype was obtained from a human donor who received an intestinal transplant. The CDR3 DNA reads as TGTGCCAGCATCCCCGGGGACGGCAAGTACCAAGAGACCCAGTACTTC. This encodes CASIPGDGKYQETQYF.